This passage covers 23 T cell receptor beta chains from one sample sequenced in a study of cytomegalovirus exposure and HLA in healthy donors. Measured with immunoSEQ multiplex PCR; TCRdb has only the in-frame clones, and not every one. The sample contains about 120,000 clones, more than 75% of which appear only once. The sequenced sample was PBMCs. Source of these receptors: a woman aged 25-40 years in good health and CMV-seronegative.

This chain connects TRBV19 to TRBJ1-1; 9 bases are shared with TRBD1. The germline V gene encodes CDR1 LNHDA and CDR2 SQIVND (reference sequence). There are 14 residues in the CDR3. Germline trimming cut 7 bases from V and 4 bases from J; bases unmatched to any gene: 7. The CDR3 DNA reads as TGTGCCAGTATCCTCGACAGGGGGATCACTGAAGCTTTCTTT. This codes for CASILDRGITEAFF.

The V and J genes are TRBV5-4 and TRBJ2-5, with a tentative D call TRBD2 (7 bases). There are 16 residues in the CDR3. The germline gives CDR1 SGHNT, CDR2 YYREEE (reference sequence). The V and J ends lost 0 bases and 5 bases respectively, with 17 bases between them. CDR3 amino acids: CASSLEAGALRETQYF. CDR3 nucleotides: TGTGCCAGCAGCTTGGAGGCGGGGGCACTTCGGGAGACCCAGTACTTC.

V usage is TRBV6-1 and J usage is TRBJ2-3; TRBD1 agrees at 8 bases. The V gene's germline CDR1 is MNHNS and CDR2 SASEGT. After removal of 3 bases from V and 0 bases from J, the junction contained 5 bases not matched to a gene. The CDR3 has 16 amino acids. The CDR3 is CASSEGTGRSTDTQYF. CDR3 coding DNA: TGTGCCAGCAGTGAGGGGACAGGTCGTAGCACAGATACGCAGTATTTT.

The CDR3 protein is CASSLGPGTGAKPQHF. The CDR3 coding sequence is TGTGCCAGCAGCTTAGGGCCAGGGACAGGGGCTAAGCCCCAGCATTTT. This rearrangement joins TRBV7-9 to TRBJ1-5, with 10 bases that match TRBD1. V was clipped by 1 base and J by 8 bases; unmatched bases: 8. Germline V gives CDR1 SEHNR, CDR2 FQNEAQ (reference sequence). CDR3 length: 16 residues.

This clone showed up just once. The rearrangement joins TRBV9 to TRBJ2-7; weak D call: TRBD1 (6 bases). Between the trimmed V and J ends, which lost 2 bases and 8 bases, there was a span of 11 bases. This CDR3 region has 12 residues. The germline gives CDR1 SGDLS, CDR2 YYNGEE. The CDR3 protein is CASSVEQGKQYF. In nucleotides, the CDR3 is TGTGCCAGCAGCGTTGAGCAGGGGAAGCAGTACTTC. The whole variable domain, remainder taken from reference TRBV9 and TRBJ2-7, is DSGVTQTPKHLITATGQRVTLRCSPRSGDLSVYWYQQSLDQGLQFLIQYYNGEERAKGNILERFSAQQFPDLHSELNLSSLELGDSALYFCASSVEQGKQYFGPGTRLTVT.

The chain is built from TRBV15 and TRBJ1-4; 9 bases line up with TRBD1. V lost 0 bases, J lost 5 bases, and 7 bases stayed unmatched. Germline V gives CDR1 LNHNV, CDR2 YYDKDF (reference sequence). CDR3 length: 17 residues. CDR3 sequence reads: CATSRDLDRGLNEKLFF. In DNA form, the CDR3 reads TGTGCCACCAGCAGAGATCTAGACAGGGGGTTAAATGAAAAACTGTTTTTT.

The chain links TRBV9 to TRBJ2-4; 8 bases agree with TRBD2. V trimming: 0 bases; J trimming: 5 bases; junction bases outside the gene matches: 4. Germline CDR1 reads SGDLS; CDR2 reads YYNGEE. The CDR3 length is 15 residues. The CDR3: CASSVGLSGENIQYF. The CDR3 bases are TGTGCCAGCAGCGTAGGACTTAGCGGGGAAAACATTCAGTACTTC.

CDR3 residues: CAWRVGTPNSPLHF. CDR3 DNA: TGTGCCTGGAGGGTCGGGACACCTAATTCACCCCTCCACTTT. The rearrangement uses TRBV30 and TRBJ1-6; perhaps TRBD1 as D (6 bases). The CDR3 spans 14 residues. V was cut by 3 bases and J by 6 bases, with 12 bases left in between. Looked up from germline, CDR1 is GTSNPN and CDR2 is SVGIG (reference sequence).

By proportion, this clone is medium-sized. The rearrangement joins TRBV19 to TRBJ1-1; D gene unclear. Germline CDR1 reads LNHDA; CDR2 reads SQIVND (reference sequence). CDR3 size: 12 residues. V shed 1 base and J shed 10 bases, with 10 bases lying between them. This CDR3 reads CASSIVGGTAFF. CDR3 nucleotides: TGTGCCAGTAGTATAGTCGGAGGTACAGCTTTCTTT.

This chain connects TRBV19 to TRBJ2-1; the D is unclear. The CDR3 runs 13 residues. Germline V gene data show CDR1 as LNHDA and CDR2 as SQIVND (reference sequence). Trimming removed 5 bases at V and 9 bases at J, with 14 bases between. The CDR3 coding sequence is TGTGCCAGTAGTTTAGGATCGGCGGTTGAGCAGTTCTTC. Its protein is CASSLGSAVEQFF.

This sequence joins TRBV6-1 and TRBJ2-7; tentative D call: TRBD1 (6 bases). The CDR3 totals 12 residues. Germline assignment: CDR1 MNHNS and CDR2 SASEGT. Trimming left V 4 bases short and J 4 bases short, with 8 bases between. CDR3 residues: CASSAQGYEQYF. The CDR3 region has the DNA TGTGCCAGCAGTGCCCAGGGGTACGAGCAGTACTTC.

The V and J genes are TRBV20-1 and TRBJ2-1; a weak D match, TRBD2 (5 bases). This CDR3 contains 11 residues. V gave up 3 bases and J gave up 7 bases, with 7 bases separating them. Germline V gene data show CDR1 as DFQATT and CDR2 as SNEGSKA (reference sequence). Here the CDR3 reads CSARPGNEQFF. The CDR3 DNA is TGCAGTGCTAGGCCGGGAAATGAGCAGTTCTTC.

The chain couples TRBV5-4 to TRBJ1-4; 8 bases match TRBD1. Germline values: CDR1 SGHNT, CDR2 YYREEE (reference sequence). The trim removed 4 bases at V and 5 bases at J, leaving 7 bases unmatched. This CDR3 is built from 15 residues. In nucleotides, the CDR3 is TGTGCCAGCAGCAAAGGACAGGGCCCAAATGAAAAACTGTTTTTT. Amino acids: CASSKGQGPNEKLFF.

This chain uses TRBV15 with TRBJ1-1, with 7 bases aligning to TRBD1. Germline V lookup: CDR1 LNHNV, CDR2 YYDKDF (reference sequence). Trimming removed 4 bases from V and 3 bases from J; junction bases left unmatched: 8. The CDR3 loop spans 15 amino acids. In DNA, the CDR3 is TGTGCCACCAGCATACCGACAGGGACGGACACTGAAGCTTTCTTT. It yields the protein CATSIPTGTDTEAFF.

The chain links TRBV29-1 to TRBJ2-1; tentative D call: TRBD1 (5 bases). This CDR3 has 17 amino acids. Per germline, CDR1 SQVTM and CDR2 ANQGSEA. V was trimmed by 0 bases and J by 7 bases, leaving 22 bases between them. The chain's CDR3 is CSVEEGSSWGLGNEQFF. For the CDR3, the DNA is TGCAGCGTTGAAGAGGGGTCTTCCTGGGGCCTCGGGAATGAGCAGTTCTTC.

The chain recombines TRBV11-2 with TRBJ2-7; 11 positions agree with TRBD1. The CDR3 sequence is 14 residues long. Trimming removed 5 bases from V and 5 bases from J; junction bases left unmatched: 5. The germline V gene has CDR1 SGHAT and CDR2 FQNNGV. The chain's CDR3 is CASSLRTGGNEQYF. CDR3 coding DNA: TGTGCCAGCAGCCTCCGGACAGGGGGCAACGAGCAGTACTTC.

This clone was seen more than once but under ten times. The CDR3: CASSTHSQALEPQHF. CDR3 DNA sequence: TGTGCCAGCAGCACTCATAGTCAGGCATTGGAGCCCCAGCATTTT. J is TRBJ1-5 and V is TRBV21-1; TRBD1, as called in the table, went unchecked against the DNA. TRBV21-1 is given as a pseudogene. This CDR3 is built from 15 residues.

This clone was observed a single time. The chain joins TRBV7-2 to TRBJ2-5; 9 bases align to TRBD2. Germline loops: CDR1 SGHTA, CDR2 FQGNSA. With 2 bases clipped from V and 5 bases from J, the junction kept 9 bases outside the gene matches. The CDR3 is 16 residues long. In DNA form, the CDR3 reads TGTGCCAGCAGCTTATTATCCGCGGGGGGGCGGGAGACCCAGTACTTC. Protein: CASSLLSAGGRETQYF.

This clone appeared many times. The chain carries TRBV7-9 and TRBJ1-2, with D tentatively TRBD1 (6 bases). Germline V gene lookup returns CDR1 SEHNR and CDR2 FQNEAQ (reference sequence). Trimming took 4 bases from V and 6 from J, leaving 15 bases between them. This CDR3 has 14 amino acids. The CDR3: CASSSRGPRDGYTF. The CDR3 region has the DNA TGTGCCAGCAGCTCCAGGGGCCCAAGAGATGGCTACACCTTC.

The V and J genes are TRBV5-4 and TRBJ2-3, with D tentatively TRBD1 (5 bases). This CDR3 comprises 14 residues. With 2 bases removed from V and 0 bases from J, the gap between germline ends came to 7 bases. In germline, CDR1 is SGHNT, CDR2 YYREEE (reference sequence). CDR3 sequence reads: CASSFRQSTDTQYF. CDR3 sequence (DNA): TGTGCCAGCAGCTTCCGACAGAGCACAGATACGCAGTATTTT.

The chain joins TRBV7-9 to TRBJ2-1; D is unresolved. The V end lost 0 bases, the J end lost 4 bases, and 4 bases lay between the germline ends. CDR1 and CDR2 (germline): SEHNR, FQNEAQ (reference sequence). The CDR3 runs to 13 residues. The CDR3 loop is CASSLAQYNEQFF. The CDR3 DNA follows: TGTGCCAGCAGCTTAGCGCAGTACAATGAGCAGTTCTTC.

The V gene is TRBV4-1, the J gene TRBJ2-3, with 11 bases that match TRBD2. The CDR3 consists of 17 residues. Per the germline V gene, CDR1 is MGHRA and CDR2 is YSYEKL. The V segment lost 1 base and the J segment 1 base; nucleotides outside the gene matches: 4. The CDR3 DNA reads TGCGCCAGCAGCCAAGGAATTAGCGGGGGGGGCACAGATACGCAGTATTTT. Its translation is CASSQGISGGGTDTQYF.

The V gene is TRBV18, the J gene TRBJ1-1, with D tentatively TRBD1 (5 bases). Germline CDR1 KGHSH, CDR2 LQKENI. V lost 3 bases, J lost 5 bases, and 16 bases lay in between. The CDR3 runs 15 residues. The CDR3 protein is CASSPPAGVWTEAFF. The CDR3 DNA reads as TGTGCCAGCTCACCCCCAGCGGGGGTTTGGACTGAAGCTTTCTTT.